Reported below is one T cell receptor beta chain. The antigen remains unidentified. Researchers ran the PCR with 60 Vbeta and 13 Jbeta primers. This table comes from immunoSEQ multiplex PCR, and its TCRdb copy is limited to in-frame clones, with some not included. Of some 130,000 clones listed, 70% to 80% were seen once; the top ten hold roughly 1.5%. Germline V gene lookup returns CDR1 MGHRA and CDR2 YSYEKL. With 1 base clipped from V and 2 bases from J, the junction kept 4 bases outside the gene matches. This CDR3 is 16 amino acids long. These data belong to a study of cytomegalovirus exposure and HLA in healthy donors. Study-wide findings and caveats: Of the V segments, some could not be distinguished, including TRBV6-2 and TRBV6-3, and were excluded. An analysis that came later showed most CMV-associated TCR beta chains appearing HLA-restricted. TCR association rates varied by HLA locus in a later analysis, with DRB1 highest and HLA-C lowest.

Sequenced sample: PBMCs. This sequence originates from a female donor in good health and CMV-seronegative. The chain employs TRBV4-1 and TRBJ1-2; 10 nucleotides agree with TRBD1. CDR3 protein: CASSQARTGGNYGYTF. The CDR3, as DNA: TGCGCCAGCAGCCAAGCCCGGACAGGGGGGAACTATGGCTACACCTTC.